This TCR beta chain was sequenced during a study of early T cells in non-severe SARS-CoV-2 infection (TCRdb year 2021). Notes on the research overall: TCR sequencing used bulk RNA from unsorted whole blood, so alpha and beta chains could not be paired.

The full study reports these points: Matching against VDJdb was skewed toward anti-spike CD8 responses, likely underestimated virus-specific expansions, and missed private and CD4 specificities.

The study was a case-control design nested within a healthcare worker cohort in London, UK, with weekly nasopharyngeal swab PCR tests and blood sampling. Healthcare workers were recruited between 23 and 31 March 2020, during the week of the UK lockdown, and were followed weekly for up to about 16 weeks. Concerning this clonotype: It has no known antigen specificity. No base quality values were provided; no much bigger clone lies one nucleotide off.

The method behind the library was 5' RACE. The instrument given in TCRdb is NextSeq 500. The TCR library protocol attached unique molecular identifiers to individual cDNA molecules to correct for sequencing error and PCR bias. Sequencing covered both TCR alpha and beta chains, and within each sample the abundances of alpha and beta sequences were tightly co-correlated. As for the original processing: Decombinator V4 was used to perform V gene, J gene and CDR3 annotation of TCR sequences. TCRs were defined as expanded if a significant change between any two time points was detected under a Poisson model with p below 0.0001. TCR abundances were normalised to the total number of TCRs sequenced per sample and were expressed as counts per million. MAIT TCRs were defined by TRAV1-2 paired with TRAJ12, TRAJ20 or TRAJ33, and iNKT TCRs by TRAV10 paired with TRAJ18. VDJdb, accessed 1 November 2021, was searched for CMV, EBV and SARS-CoV-2 annotated TCRs, excluding TCRs annotated for multiple antigens. The public sequencing data were trimmed at Q25 with fastp and processed into clonotypes with MiXCR by TCRdb, which kept only in-frame beta chains. Entries are consolidated by CDR3 protein sequence, retaining the most common genes and DNA. In this record, the V and J calls reflect TCRdb's handling and not the investigators' own analysis. The sample table contains 75,000 to 90,000 distinct CDR3 sequences; only one count was recorded for 5% to 6.5% of them. Clones ranked in the top ten supply roughly 8.4% of the sample.

Taken from the germline V gene, the CDR1 and CDR2 loops are SQVTM and ANQGSEA. V is reduced by 7 bases and J by 5 bases, leaving a spacing of 18 bases between them. The CDR3 goes from the cysteine to the phenylalanine over 13 residues. This entry keeps only the CDR3 DNA: 39 bases, framed from base 1. The sequenced material came from whole blood. The V gene is TRBV29-1 and the J gene is TRBJ2-7, with the D gene call left open. This TCR came from an adult who was a healthcare worker with PCR-confirmed SARS-CoV-2 infection or an uninfected control (not recorded which). The CDR3 has the sequence CSAWDLSSDEQYF. The DNA is TGCAGCGCCTGGGATCTTAGTTCGGACGAGCAGTACTTC.